This T cell receptor (beta chain) was sequenced in a study of blood T cell repertoires in COVID-19. Some clones are missing from TCRdb's copy, which holds only in-frame ones; the method was immunoSEQ multiplex PCR. The sample carries roughly 120,000 clones, about nine tenths recorded once. J was trimmed by 3 bases and V by 2 bases; bases with no gene match: 16. The CDR3 is made up of 19 amino acids. Germline V gene lookup returns CDR1 SGDLS and CDR2 YYNGEE. This chain links TRBV9 with TRBJ2-1; 8 bases line up with TRBD1. This receptor was identified in a man in his sixties with COVID-19, enrolled during active disease. Sequenced sample: peripheral blood. The CDR3 DNA follows: TGTGCCAGCAGCGTCGTGGACAGGGACCCCGGGAAGGGCTACAATGAGCAGTTCTTC. Its translation is CASSVVDRDPGKGYNEQFF.